The clone carrying this TCR beta chain showed up just a few times. Its matching antigen is unknown. This sample is drawn from a study of T cells in Graves' hyperthyroidism and ophthalmopathy. Across the whole study: Peripheral blood was acquired at first diagnosis, ahead of any therapy whatsoever.

The CDR3 consists of 13 residues. The germline V gene encodes CDR1 MGHDK and CDR2 SYGVNS. The V end was cut by 4 bases, the J end by 5 bases, with 12 bases between. RNA transcripts served as the template for amplifying TCR beta CDR3 regions. The study used the HTBI primer set for a first-round RT-PCR of the TCR CDR3. TCRdb processed the multiplex PCR reads anew with MiXCR; each CDR3 protein has one entry. The sample has approximately 610,000 distinct CDR3 sequences; about a sixth are singletons. Whole-study findings and limits: Model predictions of ophthalmopathy came a median approximately 6 months before onset.

The study defined stable Graves' hyperthyroidism as no ophthalmopathy progression within 18 months. The diagnoses drew upon clinical symptoms, serum thyroxine and TRAb, thyroid ultrasound and orbital computed tomography. V and J are TRBV25-1 and TRBJ2-7, with D unresolved. The TCR comes from a woman between 18 and 30 years old with Graves' hyperthyroidism. Sequenced material: blood. CDR3 sequence reads: CASSGPSRDEQYF. CDR3 DNA sequence: TGTGCCAGCAGTGGTCCCTCTAGGGACGAGCAGTACTTC.